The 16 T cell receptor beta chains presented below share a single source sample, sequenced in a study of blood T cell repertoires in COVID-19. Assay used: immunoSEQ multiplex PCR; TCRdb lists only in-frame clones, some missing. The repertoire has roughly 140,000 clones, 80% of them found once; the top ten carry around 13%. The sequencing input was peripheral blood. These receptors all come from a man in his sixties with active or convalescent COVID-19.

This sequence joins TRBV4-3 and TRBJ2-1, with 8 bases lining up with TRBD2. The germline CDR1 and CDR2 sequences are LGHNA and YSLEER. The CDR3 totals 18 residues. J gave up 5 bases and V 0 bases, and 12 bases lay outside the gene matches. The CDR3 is CASSQDDPRSGRHNEQFF. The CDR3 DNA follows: TGCGCCAGCAGCCAAGATGACCCTAGGAGCGGGAGACACAATGAGCAGTTCTTC.

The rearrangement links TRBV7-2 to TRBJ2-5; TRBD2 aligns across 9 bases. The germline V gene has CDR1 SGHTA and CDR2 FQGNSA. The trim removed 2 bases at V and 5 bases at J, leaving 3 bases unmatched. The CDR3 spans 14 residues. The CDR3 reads CASSLTAGGETQYF. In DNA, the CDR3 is TGTGCCAGCAGCTTAACGGCGGGAGGGGAGACCCAGTACTTC.

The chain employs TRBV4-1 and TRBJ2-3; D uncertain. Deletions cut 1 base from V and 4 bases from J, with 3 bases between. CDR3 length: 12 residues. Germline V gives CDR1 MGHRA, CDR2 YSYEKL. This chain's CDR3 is CASSQAADTQYF. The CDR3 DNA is TGCGCCAGCAGCCAAGCCGCAGATACGCAGTATTTT.

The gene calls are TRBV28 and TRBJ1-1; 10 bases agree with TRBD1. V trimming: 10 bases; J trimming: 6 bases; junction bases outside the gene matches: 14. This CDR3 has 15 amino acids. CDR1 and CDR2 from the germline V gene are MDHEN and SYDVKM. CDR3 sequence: CAIKGTGVGIAEAFF. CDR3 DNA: TGTGCCATCAAGGGGACAGGGGTAGGGATCGCTGAAGCTTTCTTT.

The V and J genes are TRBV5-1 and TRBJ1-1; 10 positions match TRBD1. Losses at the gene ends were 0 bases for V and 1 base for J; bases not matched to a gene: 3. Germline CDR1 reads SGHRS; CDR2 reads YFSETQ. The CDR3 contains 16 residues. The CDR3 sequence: CASSLGQGAQNTEAFF. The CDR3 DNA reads TGCGCCAGCAGCTTGGGACAGGGGGCTCAGAACACTGAAGCTTTCTTT.

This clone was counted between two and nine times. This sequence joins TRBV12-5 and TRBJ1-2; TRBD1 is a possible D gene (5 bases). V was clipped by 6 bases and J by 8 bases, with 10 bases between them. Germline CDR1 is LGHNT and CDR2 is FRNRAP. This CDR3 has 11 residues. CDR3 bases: TGTGCTAGTGGCATCAGGGAAGGCTACACCTTC. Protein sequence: CASGIREGYTF.

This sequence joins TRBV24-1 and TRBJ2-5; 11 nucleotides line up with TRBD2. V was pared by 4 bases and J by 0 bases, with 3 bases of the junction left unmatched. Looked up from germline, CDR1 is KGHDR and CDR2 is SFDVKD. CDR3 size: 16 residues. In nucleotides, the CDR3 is TGTGCCACCAGTGACCCGGGACTAGCGGACCAAGAGACCCAGTACTTC. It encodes CATSDPGLADQETQYF.

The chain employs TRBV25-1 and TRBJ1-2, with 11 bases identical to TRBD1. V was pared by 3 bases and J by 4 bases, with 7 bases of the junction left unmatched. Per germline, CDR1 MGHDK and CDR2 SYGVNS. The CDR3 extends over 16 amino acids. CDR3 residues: CASSDKWTGGAYGYTF. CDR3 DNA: TGTGCCAGCAGTGATAAATGGACAGGGGGCGCCTATGGCTACACCTTC.

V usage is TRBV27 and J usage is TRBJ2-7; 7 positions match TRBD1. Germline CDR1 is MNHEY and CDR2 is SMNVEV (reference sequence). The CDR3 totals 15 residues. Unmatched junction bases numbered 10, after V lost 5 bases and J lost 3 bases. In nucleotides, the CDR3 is TGTGCCAGCAGTCCAATGGGACAGTTCTACTACGAGCAGTACTTC. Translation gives CASSPMGQFYYEQYF.

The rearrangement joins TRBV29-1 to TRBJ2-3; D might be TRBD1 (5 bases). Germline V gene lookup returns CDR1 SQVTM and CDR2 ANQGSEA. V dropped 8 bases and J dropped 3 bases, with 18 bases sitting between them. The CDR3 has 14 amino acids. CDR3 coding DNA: TGCAGCTCCCCCGGTGTGGGGCGGACAGATACGCAGTATTTT. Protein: CSSPGVGRTDTQYF.

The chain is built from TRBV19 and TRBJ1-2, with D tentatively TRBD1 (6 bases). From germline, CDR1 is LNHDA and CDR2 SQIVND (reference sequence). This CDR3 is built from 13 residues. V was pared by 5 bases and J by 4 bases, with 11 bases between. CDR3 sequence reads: CASSPRGAYGYTF. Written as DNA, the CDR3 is TGTGCCAGTAGTCCGCGGGGGGCCTATGGCTACACCTTC. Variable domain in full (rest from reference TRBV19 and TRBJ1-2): DGGITQSPKYLFRKEGQNVTLSCEQNLNHDAMYWYRQDPGQGLRLIYYSQIVNDFQKGDIAEGYSVSREKKESFPLTVTSAQKNPTAFYLCASSPRGAYGYTFGSGTRLTVV.

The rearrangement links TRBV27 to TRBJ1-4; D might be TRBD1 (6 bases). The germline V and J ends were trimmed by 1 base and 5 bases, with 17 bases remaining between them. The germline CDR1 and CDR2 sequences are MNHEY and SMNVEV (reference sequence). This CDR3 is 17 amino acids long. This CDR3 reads CASSLYPPTGRNEKLFF. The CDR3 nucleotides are TGTGCCAGCAGTTTATACCCACCTACAGGGCGGAATGAAAAACTGTTTTTT.

The CDR3 DNA sequence: TGCGCCAGCAGCCAAGACCGGGAGCTCTACGAGCAGTACTTC. This sequence encodes CASSQDRELYEQYF. V is TRBV4-1 and J is TRBJ2-7; D perhaps matches TRBD2 (6 bases). V lost 0 bases and J 3 bases, leaving 9 bases between the germline ends. The CDR3 covers 14 residues. Germline V gene sequence: CDR1 MGHRA, CDR2 YSYEKL.

The CDR3 bases are TGTGCCAGCAGCCAAACAGTATTGAATGAGCAGTTCTTC. Its translation: CASSQTVLNEQFF. The genes are TRBV3-1 (or the pseudogene TRBV3-2) and TRBJ2-1, with unresolved D. Trimming stripped 2 bases from V and 7 bases from J, with 9 bases between. Per germline, CDR1 LGHDT and CDR2 YNNKEL (reference sequence). The CDR3 consists of 13 residues.

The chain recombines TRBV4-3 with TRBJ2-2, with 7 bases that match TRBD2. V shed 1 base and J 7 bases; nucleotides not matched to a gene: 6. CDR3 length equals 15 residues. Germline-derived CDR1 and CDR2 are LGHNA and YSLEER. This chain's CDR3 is CASSQGGSRSGELFF. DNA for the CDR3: TGCGCCAGCAGCCAAGGCGGGAGCCGGAGCGGGGAGCTGTTTTTT.

The CDR3 sequence: CASSLESDSGNTIYF. The CDR3 region has the DNA TGTGCCAGCAGCTTAGAAAGCGACTCTGGAAACACCATATATTTT. The chain employs TRBV7-2 and TRBJ1-3; D not certain. Trimming removed 1 base from V and 0 bases from J, with 7 bases in between. The CDR3 loop spans 15 amino acids. CDR1 and CDR2 (germline): SGHTA, FQGNSA.